These 21 T cell receptor beta chains came from one sample sequenced in a study of post-analysis software for immune sequencing data. The study's findings and limits: Four or five TRBV segments occurring more often in patients than controls included TRBV5-6, TRBV5-1 and TRBV20-1.

Prepared TCR beta cDNA libraries contained unique molecular identifiers. From the PCR reads, TCRdb called clonotypes with MiXCR, one entry per CDR3 protein. The sample includes some 370,000 distinct CDR3 sequences, around 37% of them seen just once. Antigens for these TCRs are unknown. What was sequenced was blood. These receptors all come from a girl under 18 with multiple sclerosis.

As to this clonotype: A clone one base away is much larger, so this may be a read error. This chain connects TRBV15 to TRBJ2-1; tentative D call: TRBD2 (6 bases). This CDR3 has 15 amino acids. V lost 10 bases and J lost 1, with 17 bases in between. Germline V CDR1 and CDR2: LNHNV, YYDKDF (reference sequence). The CDR3 loop reads CAIRGGRASYNEQFF. CDR3 in DNA: TGTGCCATCCGTGGGGGGAGAGCATCCTACAATGAGCAGTTCTTC.

The chain links TRBV9 to TRBJ2-5, with no clear D. The V gene lost 0 bases and the J gene lost 6 bases, with 12 bases spanning the gap. The CDR3 loop spans 14 amino acids. Germline CDR1 SGDLS, CDR2 YYNGEE. CDR3 sequence reads: CASSVDRGLQTQYF. CDR3 DNA sequence: TGTGCCAGCAGCGTAGATCGAGGCCTTCAGACCCAGTACTTC.

The chain couples TRBV13 to TRBJ2-4, with D perhaps matching TRBD2 (5 bases). V gave up 2 bases and J gave up 13 bases, with 15 bases separating them. CDR1 PRHDT and CDR2 FYEKMQ come from the germline V gene (reference sequence). This CDR3 region has 13 residues. The CDR3 protein is CASSLHAAEEQYF. The CDR3 nucleotides are TGTGCCAGCAGCTTACACGCCGCGGAGGAGCAGTACTTC.

The chain's CDR3 is CASRRTGLYGYTF. Here the CDR3 DNA reads TGTGCCAGCAGAAGGACAGGGCTCTATGGCTACACCTTC. V usage is TRBV6-5 and J usage is TRBJ1-2; 8 nucleotides match TRBD1. CDR1 is MNHEY, CDR2 SVGAGI, per germline. V gave up 6 bases and J gave up 4 bases; unmatched junction bases: 4. CDR3 length equals 13 residues.

The rearrangement joins TRBV5-1 to TRBJ2-7; D is unresolved. Trimming shortened V by 0 bases and J by 3 bases, and 7 bases separated the two germline ends. Germline CDR1 is SGHRS and CDR2 is YFSETQ. The CDR3 covers 13 residues. The CDR3 loop is CASSLGSNYEQYF. For the CDR3, the DNA is TGCGCCAGCAGCTTGGGTTCCAACTACGAGCAGTACTTC.

This clonotype came up a few times. The V call is TRBV15, the J call TRBJ1-4; 7 bases match TRBD1. There are 16 residues in the CDR3. Trimming at V came to 0 bases and at J to 8 bases, leaving 9 bases not matched to a gene. The germline gives CDR1 LNHNV, CDR2 YYDKDF (reference sequence). The CDR3 loop is CATSRDPPGGREKLFF. DNA of the CDR3: TGTGCCACCAGCAGAGATCCGCCAGGGGGAAGAGAAAAACTGTTTTTT.

This chain connects TRBV10-3 to TRBJ1-1; D is undetermined. Per the germline V gene, CDR1 is ENHRY and CDR2 is SYGVKD. The CDR3 runs 12 residues. V lost 0 bases to trimming and J lost 8 bases, with 7 bases between them. The CDR3 nucleotides read TGTGCCATCAGTGAGTCGCGGGAGGAAGCTTTCTTT. This encodes CAISESREEAFF.

V gene TRBV28 combines with J gene TRBJ1-5; no reliable D call. There are 16 residues in the CDR3. Per germline, CDR1 MDHEN and CDR2 SYDVKM. V lost 9 bases and J 5 bases, leaving 23 bases between the germline ends. The CDR3 sequence: CASRPMGSQRDQPQHF. The CDR3 nucleotides read TGTGCCAGTCGACCTATGGGCTCACAGAGAGATCAGCCCCAGCATTTT.

The DNA for the CDR3 is TGCGCCAGCAGCCTCCAGGGGGCCGCCACAGATACGCAGTATTTT. It translates to CASSLQGAATDTQYF. The chain is built from TRBV4-3 and TRBJ2-3, with 8 bases matching TRBD1. Trimming took 4 bases from V and 2 from J; bases not matched to a gene: 5. Germline V gives CDR1 LGHNA, CDR2 YSLEER. The CDR3 covers 15 residues.

The V call is TRBV9, the J call TRBJ2-7; a possible D gene is TRBD2 (5 bases). The end of the DNA aligns better with TRBJ2-5, so the J call may be wrong. The germline V gene encodes CDR1 SGDLS and CDR2 YYNGEE. The CDR3 loop spans 15 amino acids. For the CDR3, the DNA is TGTGCCAGCAGCGCTAGCCTTGGCGGCGGGGAGACCCAGTACTTC. The encoded protein is CASSASLGGGETQYF.

This chain connects TRBV13 to TRBJ2-1, with D tentatively TRBD1 (5 bases). The CDR3 spans 14 residues. Germline CDR1 reads PRHDT; CDR2 reads FYEKMQ (reference sequence). Deletions cut 0 bases from V and 5 bases from J, with 8 bases between. The CDR3 reads CASSLGPRDNEQFF. DNA for the CDR3: TGTGCCAGCAGCTTAGGCCCCAGGGACAATGAGCAGTTCTTC.

The V and J genes are TRBV20-1 and TRBJ2-6; either TRBD1 or TRBD2 may supply D (5 bases each). This CDR3 spans 16 amino acids. The germline V and J ends were trimmed by 6 bases and 0 bases, with 15 bases remaining between them. Germline V CDR1 and CDR2: DFQATT, SNEGSKA (reference sequence). The CDR3 DNA reads TGCAGTGCCACTGACGGGGCGGGCTCTGGGGCCAACGTCCTGACTTTC. Amino acid sequence: CSATDGAGSGANVLTF.

This clonotype appeared a few times. CDR3 DNA sequence: TGTGCCAGCAGTTACTTGGGGGGGGGTCAGCCCCAGCATTTT. Amino acid sequence: CASSYLGGGQPQHF. This chain links TRBV6-2 or TRBV6-3 with TRBJ1-5; maybe TRBD1 (5 bases). V was pared by 1 base and J by 6 bases, with 10 bases between. The CDR3 covers 14 residues. Germline V gives CDR1 MNHEY, CDR2 SVGEGT.

The gene calls are TRBV5-1 and TRBJ2-7; D call uncertain. V dropped 0 bases and J dropped 0 bases, with 16 bases sitting between them. CDR1 and CDR2 from the germline V gene are SGHRS and YFSETQ. This CDR3 spans 17 amino acids. This chain's CDR3 is CASSLVPGKEISYEQYF. The CDR3 DNA follows: TGCGCCAGCAGCTTGGTCCCTGGAAAGGAGATCTCCTACGAGCAGTACTTC. The variable domain in full, with the rest retrieved from reference TRBV5-1 and TRBJ2-7, is KAGVTQTPRYLIKTRGQQVTLSCSPISGHRSVSWYQQTPGQGLQFLFEYFSETQRNKGNFPGRFSGRQFSNSRSEMNVSTLELGDSALYLCASSLVPGKEISYEQYFGPGTRLTVT.

V usage is TRBV7-9 and J usage is TRBJ2-5, with 8 positions matching TRBD1. Losses at the gene ends were 5 bases for V and 5 bases for J; bases not matched to a gene: 7. Germline CDR1 reads SEHNR; CDR2 reads FQNEAQ (reference sequence). This CDR3 contains 14 residues. CDR3 coding DNA: TGTGCCAGCAGCGATGGACAGGGTTGGGAGACCCAGTACTTC. It is translated as CASSDGQGWETQYF. Full variable domain (rest looked up from reference TRBV7-9 and TRBJ2-5): DTGVSQNPRHKITKRGQNVTFRCDPISEHNRLYWYRQTLGQGPEFLTYFQNEAQLEKSRLLSDRFSAERPKGSFSTLEIQRTEQGDSAMYLCASSDGQGWETQYFGPGTRLLVL.

The chain employs TRBV20-1 and TRBJ2-5; D tentatively fits TRBD1 or TRBD2 (5 bases each). The J call may be wrong; the DNA end is better matched by TRBJ2-7. Germline V gene data show CDR1 as DFQATT and CDR2 as SNEGSKA (reference sequence). This CDR3 is built from 14 residues. The CDR3 sequence: CSASRGRVGGEQYF. CDR3 DNA: TGCAGTGCTTCCCGGGGCAGGGTCGGAGGCGAGCAGTACTTC.

This clonotype turned up a few times. The chain uses TRBV15 and TRBJ2-5; D is unresolved. The CDR3 has 16 amino acids. V lost 1 base, J lost 1 base, and 13 bases lay in between. Germline lookup yields CDR1 LNHNV and CDR2 YYDKDF (reference sequence). CDR3 amino acids: CATSRAAPITQETQYF. CDR3 nucleotide sequence: TGTGCCACCAGCAGAGCCGCACCCATTACCCAAGAGACCCAGTACTTC.

The gene calls are TRBV10-3 and TRBJ2-1; weak D call: TRBD2 (6 bases). Germline lookup yields CDR1 ENHRY and CDR2 SYGVKD. The CDR3 runs 15 residues. Deletions cut 7 bases from V and 3 bases from J, with 16 bases between. CDR3 residues: CAITPRGSDYNEQFF. The DNA for the CDR3 is TGTGCCATCACTCCCCGGGGGTCCGACTACAATGAGCAGTTCTTC.

The chain links TRBV7-9 to TRBJ2-1; D unresolved. The CDR3 runs 12 residues. Trimming took off 6 bases at V and 8 bases at J, with 11 bases between the two ends. Per the germline V gene, CDR1 is SEHNR and CDR2 is FQNEAQ (reference sequence). Written as DNA, the CDR3 is TGTGCCAGCAGTCTTCTCATGGATGAGCAGTTCTTC. It yields the protein CASSLLMDEQFF.

The sample holds a few counts of this clonotype. This chain uses TRBV2 with TRBJ1-1; TRBD1 agrees at 11 bases. The CDR3 spans 14 residues. The V gene end was trimmed by 7 bases and the J gene end by 4 bases; junction bases not matched to a gene: 5. CDR1 and CDR2 (germline): SNHLY, FYNNEI. The CDR3 nucleotides are TGTGCCAGCACTCGGGGACAGGGGGGCACTGAAGCTTTCTTT. It codes for CASTRGQGGTEAFF.

The chain employs TRBV5-5 and TRBJ1-1; 9 bases agree with TRBD1. Germline V gene lookup returns CDR1 SGHKS and CDR2 YYEKEE (reference sequence). The CDR3 spans 14 residues. The ends lost 5 bases at V and 6 bases at J; junction bases unmatched: 8. As DNA, the CDR3 is TGTGCCAGCAGATCCGGACAGGGGATTCCTGAAGCTTTCTTT. Protein: CASRSGQGIPEAFF.